The sequence of this T cell receptor beta chain was determined in a study of blood T cell repertoires in COVID-19. Study summary: Specimens from acute and convalescent COVID-19 originated in the United States, Italy and Spain.

Looked up from germline, CDR1 is LNHDA and CDR2 is SQIVND (reference sequence). There are 15 residues in the CDR3. The J segment lost 4 bases and the V segment lost 5 bases, leaving 8 bases of the junction unmatched. The protocol was immunoSEQ multiplex PCR, while the TCRdb copy is restricted to in-frame clones and leaves out a portion. The sample gives a few hundred thousand clones, over 80% of which show up once; around 3.1% is in the top ten. Sequenced input: PBMCs or T cells enriched from blood (not recorded which). The sequence came from a woman aged 40 to 49 who had been exposed to COVID-19. The rearrangement links TRBV19 to TRBJ1-2, with 9 bases that match TRBD1. This chain's CDR3 is CASSWNRGQAYGYTF. DNA for the CDR3: TGTGCCAGTAGTTGGAACAGGGGGCAGGCCTATGGCTACACCTTC. The complete variable domain, with remaining parts taken from reference TRBV19 and TRBJ1-2, reads DGGITQSPKYLFRKEGQNVTLSCEQNLNHDAMYWYRQDPGQGLRLIYYSQIVNDFQKGDIAEGYSVSREKKESFPLTVTSAQKNPTAFYLCASSWNRGQAYGYTFGSGTRLTVV.